This T cell receptor beta chain comes out of a study of T cells after yellow fever vaccination. TCRdb re-called the 5' RACE reads through MiXCR, storing one row per CDR3 protein. The sample has approximately 550,000 distinct CDR3 sequences, about 19% seen once. Sample: PBMCs, taken 15 days after the yellow fever booster vaccination. This TCR derives from a man under 40 who received the YFV17D yellow fever vaccine.

Here the CDR3 reads CATWTSGRGTDTQYF. CDR3 sequence (DNA): TGTGCCACCTGGACTAGCGGGAGGGGCACAGATACGCAGTATTTT. V is TRBV2 and J is TRBJ2-3, with 15 bases that match TRBD2. This CDR3 region has 15 residues. Losses at the gene ends were 10 bases for V and 1 base for J; bases not matched to a gene: 3. CDR1 is SNHLY and CDR2 is FYNNEI in the germline V gene.